A selection of T cell receptor beta chains follows, all from one sample in a study of OX40 agonist ivuxolimab in advanced cancers. Data came from immunoSEQ multiplex PCR; TCRdb stores just in-frame clones and leaves some out. Of about 64,000 clones listed, about 83% were seen once; the top ten hold around 9.8%. Sequences were derived from CD4+ or CD8+ T cells sorted from blood, sampled in a trial of the OX40 agonist ivuxolimab. The origin of the receptors is an adult with an advanced solid tumor such as melanoma, head and neck, liver or kidney cancer. Each CDR3 is given with its conserved first and last residue. A D gene is named only where the DNA matches it firmly. Clone size is stated in some rows and not others, as once, few, many or a class when expanded.

J | size | V | D | DNA | CDR3
TRBJ2-1 | . | TRBV10-3 | . | TGTGCCGCACAAACGCGGGGTCACTACAATGAGCAGTTCTTC | CAAQTRGHYNEQFF
TRBJ2-4 | . | TRBV5-6 | TRBD1 | TGTGCCAGCAGTCAACAGGGGGTAGCCAAAAACATTCAGTACTTC | CASSQQGVAKNIQYF
TRBJ1-4 | . | TRBV11-2 | . | TGTGCCAGCAGCTTATTCCCGATGGCAACTAATGAAAAACTGTTTTTT | CASSLFPMATNEKLFF
TRBJ1-2 | . | TRBV5-1 | TRBD1 | TGCGCCAGCAGCAGAGGCGGGACAGCCTCGGGAGGCTACACCTTC | CASSRGGTASGGYTF
TRBJ1-5 | few | TRBV4-2 | TRBD1 | TGTGCCAGCAGCCAGGGGACAGGGTTAAGCAATCAGCCCCAGCATTTT | CASSQGTGLSNQPQHF
TRBJ2-3 | . | TRBV2 | . | TGTGCCAGCAGTCGGGACGATAGCACAGATACGCAGTATTTT | CASSRDDSTDTQYF
TRBJ2-1 | . | TRBV5-4 | TRBD1 | TGTGCCAGCAACTCCCCAGGGGGCATCGATGAGCAGTTCTTC | CASNSPGGIDEQFF
TRBJ1-2 | . | TRBV6-5 | . | TGTGCCAGCAAAGGAGGTGGTAACTATGGCTACACCTTC | CASKGGGNYGYTF
TRBJ2-1 | . | TRBV30 | . | TGTGCCTGGAGCCTTACTAGAGGTGAGCAGTTCTTC | CAWSLTRGEQFF
TRBJ2-1 | . | TRBV6-5 | TRBD2 | TGTGCCAGCAGTTCCTTAAGCGGGGGGTCGGTCCCGCAGTTCTTC | CASSSLSGGSVPQFF
TRBJ1-1 | . | TRBV10-3 | . | TGTGCCATCAGTAAAGGGGTGCGGGACACTGAAGCTTTCTTT | CAISKGVRDTEAFF
TRBJ2-2 | . | TRBV7-9 | . | TGTGCCAGCGAAAGGGGATCCGGCACCGGGGAGCTGTTTTTT | CASERGSGTGELFF
TRBJ1-2 | . | TRBV10-3 | TRBD1 | TGTGCCACCACCGGCGGGGACAGGGTGTTTGGCTACACCTTC | CATTGGDRVFGYTF
TRBJ1-3 | . | TRBV18 | TRBD1 | TGTGCCAGCTCACCGGGACAGGGGGCAAACACCATATATTTT | CASSPGQGANTIYF
TRBJ2-1 | . | TRBV6-5 | . | TGTGCCAGCACCAATACTGACAGCTATGAGCAGTTCTTC | CASTNTDSYEQFF
TRBJ1-4 | once | TRBV4-3 | . | TGCGCCAGCTCGGGGGGGAGACAAATTGCAACTAATGAAAAACTGTTTTTT | CASSGGRQIATNEKLFF
TRBJ1-2 | . | TRBV7-9 | . | TGTGCCAGCAGCTTTAGTACGTACTATGGCTACACCTTC | CASSFSTYYGYTF
TRBJ2-5 | . | TRBV5-1 | . | TGCGCCAGCGCCTCGTTCGGAGAGACCCAGTACTTC | CASASFGETQYF
TRBJ1-2 | . | TRBV27 | TRBD1 | TGTGCCAGCAGTTTGGGGACAGGGGGCGGCTATGGCTACACCTTC | CASSLGTGGGYGYTF
TRBJ1-6 | . | TRBV27 | TRBD1 | TGTGCCAGCAGTCCCGGACAGGGGAAAACGACACCCCTCCACTTT | CASSPGQGKTTPLHF
TRBJ1-1 | . | TRBV11-3 | . | TGTGCCAGCAGCTTGTTCAGGAACACTGAAGCTTTCTTT | CASSLFRNTEAFF
TRBJ1-5 | . | TRBV6-5 | . | TGTGCCAGCAGTTATGGGAGAGGGGTCGGCACTCAGCCCCAGCATTTT | CASSYGRGVGTQPQHF
TRBJ2-7 | . | TRBV9 | TRBD1 | TGTGCCAGCAGCGCAGGGACAGGCCACGAGCAGTACTTC | CASSAGTGHEQYF
TRBJ2-5 | . | TRBV6-5 | TRBD1 | TGTGCCAGCACCCCAAGGGCAGGAATCAGGGGGTCCCAGTACTTC | CASTPRAGIRGSQYF
TRBJ2-7 | . | TRBV7-9 | . | TGTGCCAGCAGCCTCGGGGTGGCCTACGAGCAGTACTTC | CASSLGVAYEQYF
TRBJ1-1 | . | TRBV19 | . | TGTGCCAGTAGTACAGGGGAGGGAACTGAAGCTTTCTTT | CASSTGEGTEAFF
TRBJ2-3 | . | TRBV5-1 | TRBD2 | TGCGCCAGCAGCCACCGATACTCGGGACTAGCCTCGGATACGCAGTATTTT | CASSHRYSGLASDTQYF
TRBJ1-3 | . | TRBV6-5 | . | TGTGCCAGCAGGGGGACACATTCTGGAAACACCATATATTTT | CASRGTHSGNTIYF
TRBJ1-1 | few | TRBV5-4 | TRBD1 | TGTGCCAGCAGCCGCCGACAGGGGGTATCTGAAGCTTTCTTT | CASSRRQGVSEAFF
TRBJ1-5 | . | TRBV6-6 | . | TGTGCCAGCTGGTCCGAAAGGGATCAGCCCCAGCATTTT | CASWSERDQPQHF